The 5 T cell receptor beta chains given below trace back to one sample, sequenced in a study of blood T cell repertoires in COVID-19. Some clones are missing from TCRdb's copy, which holds only in-frame ones; the method was immunoSEQ multiplex PCR. The data show fewer than 300,000 clones, with 75% to 95% seen just once and more than 0.95% held by the top ten. The source material was PBMCs or T cells enriched from blood (not recorded which). The receptor set was obtained from a woman aged 25-40 years who had recovered from COVID-19.

The V call is TRBV9, the J call TRBJ1-5; D gene unclear. The CDR3 has 15 residues. Trimming left V 3 bases short and J 1 base short, with 11 bases between. In germline, CDR1 is SGDLS, CDR2 YYNGEE. The CDR3, as DNA: TGTGCCAGCAGCGGACCCGGGGAAAGCAATCAGCCCCAGCATTTT. It is translated as CASSGPGESNQPQHF.

This chain links TRBV28 with TRBJ2-1; TRBD2 matches at 8 bases. The V and J ends lost 5 bases and 4 bases, in that order; junction bases with no gene match: 10. CDR3 length: 16 amino acids. Germline values: CDR1 MDHEN, CDR2 SYDVKM. The CDR3 sequence: CASSPVAGLQYNEQFF. The CDR3 DNA sequence: TGTGCCAGCAGTCCTGTAGCGGGACTTCAGTACAATGAGCAGTTCTTC.

The J gene is TRBJ2-2, the V gene TRBV9; D possibly corresponds to TRBD1 (5 bases). Trimming left V 0 bases short and J 1 base short, with 10 bases between. Germline V CDR1 and CDR2: SGDLS, YYNGEE. This CDR3 contains 16 residues. The chain's CDR3 is CASSVDIQGNTGELFF. CDR3 coding DNA: TGTGCCAGCAGCGTAGACATCCAGGGGAACACCGGGGAGCTGTTTTTT.

J is TRBJ2-5 and V is TRBV18; weak D call: TRBD2 (6 bases). V dropped 3 bases and J dropped 2 bases, with 13 bases sitting between them. Germline-derived CDR1 and CDR2 are KGHSH and LQKENI. The CDR3 sequence is 15 residues long. The CDR3 region has the DNA TGTGCCAGCTCACCCGGAGGGGCCGGACAAGAGACCCAGTACTTC. Encoded protein: CASSPGGAGQETQYF.

This chain uses TRBV11-2 with TRBJ2-1; D is unresolved. V shed 7 bases and J shed 4 bases, with 5 bases lying between them. This CDR3 is 11 amino acids long. Germline values: CDR1 SGHAT, CDR2 FQNNGV. In DNA form, the CDR3 reads TGTGCCAGCACCGAGTACAATGAGCAGTTCTTC. Its protein is CASTEYNEQFF.